This TCR beta chain was identified during a study of OX40 agonist ivuxolimab in advanced cancers. The CDR3 totals 20 residues. Looked up from germline, CDR1 is LNHNV and CDR2 is YYDKDF (reference sequence). Trimming took off 1 base at V and 9 bases at J, with 31 bases between the two ends. Sequencing used immunoSEQ multiplex PCR; TCRdb keeps in-frame clones, though not all of them. The sample contains approximately 100,000 clones, approximately 90% of which appear only once. The clonotype was recovered from an adult with an advanced solid tumor such as melanoma, head and neck, liver or kidney cancer. This sequence joins TRBV15 and TRBJ2-1, with D possibly matching TRBD1 (7 bases). The sample consisted of CD4+ or CD8+ T cells sorted from blood, taken in a trial of the OX40 agonist ivuxolimab. The CDR3 protein is CATSRGPRGQTTLRTIEQFF. CDR3 nucleotide sequence: TGTGCCACCAGCAGAGGCCCTCGGGGACAGACAACTCTAAGGACTATTGAGCAGTTCTTC.